The present T cell receptor (beta chain) was sequenced within a study of identical twins. TCRdb recomputed calls from the 5' RACE reads with MiXCR, one row per CDR3 protein. The table has approximately 230,000 distinct CDR3 sequences, 6.5% seen once. V was cut by 5 bases and J by 4 bases, with 13 bases left in between. The CDR3 consists of 14 residues. The germline CDR1 and CDR2 sequences are SGHTA and FQGTGA. This same sample was also taken into another study, of T cells expressing NK-cell markers.

The V and J genes are TRBV7-3 and TRBJ2-3; D remains ambiguous. This TCR derives from a young woman in good health. The sample was CD8+ T cells sorted from blood. The CDR3 loop is CASSHFALSDTQYF. DNA for the CDR3: TGTGCCAGCAGCCATTTTGCTTTATCAGATACGCAGTATTTT.